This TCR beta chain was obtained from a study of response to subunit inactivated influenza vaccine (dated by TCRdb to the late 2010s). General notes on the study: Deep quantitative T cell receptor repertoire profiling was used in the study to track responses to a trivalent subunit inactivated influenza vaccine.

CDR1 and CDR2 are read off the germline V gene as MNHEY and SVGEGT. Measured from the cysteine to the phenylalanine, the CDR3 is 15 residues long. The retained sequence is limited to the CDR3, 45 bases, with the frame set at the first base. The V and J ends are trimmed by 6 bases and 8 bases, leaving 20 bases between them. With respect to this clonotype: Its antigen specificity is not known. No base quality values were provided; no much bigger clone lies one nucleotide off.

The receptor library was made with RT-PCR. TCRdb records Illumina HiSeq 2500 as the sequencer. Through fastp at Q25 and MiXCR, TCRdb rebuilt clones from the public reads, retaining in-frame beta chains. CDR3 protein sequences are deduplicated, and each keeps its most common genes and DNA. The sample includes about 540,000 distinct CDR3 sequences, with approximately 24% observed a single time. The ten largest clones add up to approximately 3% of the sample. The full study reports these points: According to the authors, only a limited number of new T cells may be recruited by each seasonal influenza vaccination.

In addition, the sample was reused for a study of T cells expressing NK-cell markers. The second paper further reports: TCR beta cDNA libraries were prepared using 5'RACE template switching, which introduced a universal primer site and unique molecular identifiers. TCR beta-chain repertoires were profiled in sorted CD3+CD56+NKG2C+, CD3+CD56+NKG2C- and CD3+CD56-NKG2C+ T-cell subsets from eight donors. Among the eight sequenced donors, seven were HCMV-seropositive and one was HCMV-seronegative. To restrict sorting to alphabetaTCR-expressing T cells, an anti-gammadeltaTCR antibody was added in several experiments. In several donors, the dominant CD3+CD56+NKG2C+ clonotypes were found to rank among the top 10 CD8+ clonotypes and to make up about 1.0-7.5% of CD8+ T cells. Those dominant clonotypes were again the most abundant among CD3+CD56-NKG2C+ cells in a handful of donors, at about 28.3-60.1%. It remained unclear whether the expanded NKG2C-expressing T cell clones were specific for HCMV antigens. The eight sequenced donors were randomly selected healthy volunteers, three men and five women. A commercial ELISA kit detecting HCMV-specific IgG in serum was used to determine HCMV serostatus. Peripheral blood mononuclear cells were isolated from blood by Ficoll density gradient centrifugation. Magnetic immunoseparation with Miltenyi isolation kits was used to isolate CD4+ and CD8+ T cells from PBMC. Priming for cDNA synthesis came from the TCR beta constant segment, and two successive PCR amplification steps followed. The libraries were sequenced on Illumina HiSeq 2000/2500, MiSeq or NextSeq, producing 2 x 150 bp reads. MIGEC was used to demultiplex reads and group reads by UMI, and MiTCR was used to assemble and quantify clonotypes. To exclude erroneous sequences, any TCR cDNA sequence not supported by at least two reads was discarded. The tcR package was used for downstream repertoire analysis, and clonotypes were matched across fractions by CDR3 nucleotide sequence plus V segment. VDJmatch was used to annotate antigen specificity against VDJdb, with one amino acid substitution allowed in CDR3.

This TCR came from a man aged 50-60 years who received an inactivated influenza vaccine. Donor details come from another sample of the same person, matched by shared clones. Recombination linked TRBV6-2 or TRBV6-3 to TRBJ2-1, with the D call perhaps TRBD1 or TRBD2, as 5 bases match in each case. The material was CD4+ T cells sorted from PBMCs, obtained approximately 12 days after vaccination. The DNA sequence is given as TGTGCCAGCAGGAGTTGGGCTGACAGAGGGGATGAGCAGTTCTTC. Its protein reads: CASRSWADRGDEQFF.